A single sample gave rise to the 5 T cell receptor beta chains below, sequenced in a study of cytomegalovirus exposure and HLA in healthy donors. Both 60 Vbeta primers and 13 Jbeta primers went into the PCR. Clones were read by immunoSEQ multiplex PCR, and TCRdb kept only the in-frame ones, dropping some. This table holds approximately 140,000 clones, approximately 73% found once. What was sequenced was PBMCs. The receptors were sampled from a woman aged 18-29 years in good health and CMV-seronegative.

In its sample, this clone was seen a few times. V usage is TRBV2 and J usage is TRBJ2-2, with 7 nucleotides matching TRBD1. Germline loops: CDR1 SNHLY, CDR2 FYNNEI. V gave up 6 bases and J gave up 0 bases; unmatched junction bases: 4. The CDR3 runs to 15 residues. The CDR3 is CASRKDRANTGELFF. The DNA for the CDR3 is TGTGCCAGCAGAAAAGACAGGGCGAACACCGGGGAGCTGTTTTTT. The whole variable domain, remainder taken from reference TRBV2 and TRBJ2-2, is EPEVTQTPSHQVTQMGQEVILRCVPISNHLYFYWYRQILGQKVEFLVSFYNNEISEKSEIFDDQFSVERPDGSNFTLKIRSTKLEDSAMYFCASRKDRANTGELFFGEGSRLTVL.

This clone was counted only a few times. This chain uses TRBV19 with TRBJ1-1; D possibly corresponds to TRBD1 (6 bases). The CDR3 sequence is 14 residues long. V was clipped by 6 bases and J by 1 base, with 12 bases between them. CDR1 is LNHDA, CDR2 SQIVND, per germline (reference sequence). The CDR3 sequence: CASRDRDKNTEAFF. The CDR3 DNA reads as TGTGCCAGTAGAGACCGGGACAAGAACACTGAAGCTTTCTTT.

V is TRBV4-2 and J is TRBJ1-2; D is unresolved. The CDR3 extends over 15 amino acids. V lost 0 bases and J 4 bases, leaving 12 bases between the germline ends. Germline V CDR1 and CDR2: LGHNA, YNFKEQ. The CDR3 loop reads CASSQDLAGTYGYTF. The DNA of the CDR3 is TGTGCCAGCAGCCAAGATCTTGCAGGCACCTATGGCTACACCTTC.

V gene TRBV6-1 combines with J gene TRBJ1-2; 7 nucleotides line up with TRBD1. CDR1 and CDR2 from the germline V gene are MNHNS and SASEGT. This CDR3 region has 15 residues. Trimming at V came to 4 bases and at J to 1 base, leaving 6 bases not matched to a gene. CDR3: CASSVTGLRNYGYTF. CDR3 coding DNA: TGTGCCAGCAGTGTGACAGGGCTCCGTAACTATGGCTACACCTTC.

The rearrangement uses TRBV5-6 and TRBJ2-5; TRBD2 matches 13 bases. The CDR3 length is 15 residues. The J segment lost 5 bases and the V segment lost 4 bases, leaving 5 bases of the junction unmatched. CDR1 SGHDT and CDR2 YYEEEE come from the germline V gene. CDR3 residues: CASSGGTSGEETQYF. CDR3 bases: TGTGCCAGCAGCGGCGGGACTAGCGGGGAGGAGACCCAGTACTTC. The full variable domain, with the rest looked up from reference TRBV5-6 and TRBJ2-5, is DAGVTQSPTHLIKTRGQQVTLRCSPKSGHDTVSWYQQALGQGPQFIFQYYEEEERQRGNFPDRFSGHQFPNYSSELNVNALLLGDSALYLCASSGGTSGEETQYFGPGTRLLVL.